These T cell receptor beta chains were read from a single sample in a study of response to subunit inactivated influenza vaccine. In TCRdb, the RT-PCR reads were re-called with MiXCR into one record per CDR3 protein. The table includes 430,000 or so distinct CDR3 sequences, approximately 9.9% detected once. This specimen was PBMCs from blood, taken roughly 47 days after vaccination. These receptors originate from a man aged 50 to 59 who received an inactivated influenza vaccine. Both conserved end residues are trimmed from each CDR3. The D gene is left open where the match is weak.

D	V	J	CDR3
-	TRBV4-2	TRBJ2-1	ASSHGPGRDEQF
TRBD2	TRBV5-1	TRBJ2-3	ASSKAGSPDTQY
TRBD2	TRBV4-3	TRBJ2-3	ASSSRGGMTDTQY
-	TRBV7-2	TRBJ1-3	ASSRSPPLSGNTIY
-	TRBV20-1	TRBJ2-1	SARIGAGISYNEQF
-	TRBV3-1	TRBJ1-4	ASSQGLVANEKLF
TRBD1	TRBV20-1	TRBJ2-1	SASRTGEYNEQF
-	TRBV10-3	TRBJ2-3	AISDRTQLKGTDTQY
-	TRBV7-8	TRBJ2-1	ASSPRVGVNNEQF
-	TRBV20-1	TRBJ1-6	SARDNSYNSPLH
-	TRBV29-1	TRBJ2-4	SVLSGGGNIQY
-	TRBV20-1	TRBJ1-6	SAMRSSYNSPLH
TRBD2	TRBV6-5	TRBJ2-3	ASSYSPGLAGGSGDTQY
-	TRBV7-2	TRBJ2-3	ASSAGQADTQY
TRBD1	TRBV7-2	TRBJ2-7	ASSQGTGHLYEQY
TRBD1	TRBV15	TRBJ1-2	ATSRDSGGYGYT
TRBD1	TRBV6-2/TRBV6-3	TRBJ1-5	ASSIRTGGGNQPQH
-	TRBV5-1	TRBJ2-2	ASSLWEVNTGELF
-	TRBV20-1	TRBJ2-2	SARGVPGALGHTGELF
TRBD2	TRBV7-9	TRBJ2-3	ASSRTSGGTDTQY
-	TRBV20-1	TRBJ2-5	SASSQQETQY